This TCR beta chain was obtained from a study of response to subunit inactivated influenza vaccine. Study results and caveats: Authors suggested seasonal influenza vaccinations each recruit few new T cells.

With V trimmed by 7 bases and J by 3 bases, 6 bases remained unmatched. The CDR3 contains 14 residues. The germline V gene encodes CDR1 SQVTM and CDR2 ANQGSEA. This clonotype was observed many times. The target antigen is unknown. MiXCR was run by TCRdb on the RT-PCR reads, yielding one entry per CDR3 protein. The data show 200,000 to 300,000 distinct CDR3 sequences, 10% to 15% seen once. The TCR comes from a man aged 45 to 65 who received an inactivated influenza vaccine. The source was non-naive T cells sorted from PBMCs, collected about 14 days before vaccination. V and J are TRBV29-1 and TRBJ2-2; 9 bases map to TRBD1. CDR3 DNA: TGCAGCGCCCTTCGGACAGGGGACACCGGGGAGCTGTTTTTT. Protein sequence: CSALRTGDTGELFF.